These 25 T cell receptor beta chains originate from one sample sequenced in a study of T cell repertoires in cytomegalovirus infection. In TCRdb, the reads were re-called with MiXCR into one record per CDR3 protein. The data hold some 240,000 distinct CDR3 sequences, with around 15% observed a single time. The sequenced sample consisted of CD8+ T cells from PBMCs. All receptors derive from a human donor in good health (CMV status not recorded). Some clones in this sample may be carry-over from other donors' samples.

This clonotype was found many times. The chain recombines TRBV7-9 with TRBJ2-5; 13 positions match TRBD2. There are 20 residues in the CDR3. Trimming took 4 bases from V and 0 from J; bases not matched to a gene: 14. Germline-derived CDR1 and CDR2 are SEHNR and FQNEAQ (reference sequence). The CDR3 coding sequence is TGTGCCAGCAGCTCCAACACCGGGACTAGCGGGGTTTCGTACCAAGAGACCCAGTACTTC. Its translation: CASSSNTGTSGVSYQETQYF.

The V call is TRBV6-9, the J call TRBJ2-3; 8 bases match TRBD2. Germline CDR1 is MNHGY and CDR2 is SVAAGI. The length of the CDR3 is 18 residues. The V segment lost 5 bases and the J segment 4 bases; nucleotides outside the gene matches: 17. CDR3 amino acids: CASSPYPVAGSGPDTQYF. CDR3 bases: TGTGCCAGCAGTCCGTATCCCGTAGCGGGGTCAGGACCAGATACGCAGTATTTT.

This clonotype was seen ten or more times. The rearrangement joins TRBV19 to TRBJ2-1; a possible D gene is TRBD1 (5 bases). Germline V lookup: CDR1 LNHDA, CDR2 SQIVND (reference sequence). Trimming pared 3 bases from V and 10 bases from J, leaving 13 bases between. The CDR3 is 13 amino acids. The CDR3 DNA sequence: TGTGCCAGTAGTATTTCCAGGGCAAGGGAGCAGTTCTTC. This codes for CASSISRAREQFF.

This clonotype was seen ten or more times. This chain joins TRBV7-2 and TRBJ2-1; no clear D gene. The germline V and J ends were trimmed by 5 bases and 5 bases, with 19 bases remaining between them. This CDR3 comprises 16 residues. Germline CDR1 and CDR2: SGHTA and FQGNSA. The CDR3 sequence is CASSLSTWGVNNEQFF. The DNA of the CDR3 is TGTGCCAGCAGCCTTTCGACGTGGGGTGTTAACAATGAGCAGTTCTTC.

As to this clonotype: With a much larger clone just one base away, this may be a read error. The chain employs TRBV9 and TRBJ2-2; 11 bases line up with TRBD1. The CDR3 covers 16 residues. V gave up 3 bases and J gave up 4 bases; unmatched junction bases: 5. Germline V gene data show CDR1 as SGDLS and CDR2 as YYNGEE. The CDR3 loop reads CASSGTGTGGTGELFF. The DNA of the CDR3 is TGTGCCAGCAGCGGAACCGGGACAGGGGGCACCGGGGAGCTGTTTTTT.

By frequency in the sample, this clonotype is large. This chain links TRBV7-8 with TRBJ2-1, with 7 bases lining up with TRBD2. The V and J ends lost 0 bases and 0 bases, in that order; junction bases with no gene match: 8. This CDR3 has 18 amino acids. Germline V gene lookup returns CDR1 SGHVS and CDR2 FQNEAQ. CDR3 in DNA: TGTGCCAGCAGCTTAGCGCGCCTAGCGGCTACCTCCTACAATGAGCAGTTCTTC. Protein sequence: CASSLARLAATSYNEQFF.

This clonotype was recorded at least ten times. The rearrangement uses TRBV7-2 and TRBJ2-1; TRBD2 aligns across 7 bases. J gave up 4 bases and V 1 base, and 10 bases lay outside the gene matches. The germline V gene encodes CDR1 SGHTA and CDR2 FQGNSA. The CDR3 contains 17 residues. The CDR3 spells CASSLGSWRGSYNEQFF. The DNA of the CDR3 is TGTGCCAGCAGCTTAGGTTCTTGGCGGGGGAGTTACAATGAGCAGTTCTTC.

In this sample, this clonotype turned up a few times. The chain employs TRBV7-9 and TRBJ1-1; a weak D match, TRBD1 (5 bases). V lost 5 bases, J lost 0 bases, and 22 bases lay in between. Germline CDR1 and CDR2: SEHNR and FQNEAQ (reference sequence). The CDR3 runs to 18 residues. The CDR3 protein is CASSLSSGALPMNTEAFF. Written as DNA, the CDR3 is TGTGCCAGCAGCCTATCGAGCGGGGCCCTTCCGATGAACACTGAAGCTTTCTTT.

The genes are TRBV5-1 and TRBJ2-5; 13 nucleotides agree with TRBD2. CDR1 and CDR2 from the germline V gene are SGHRS and YFSETQ. This CDR3 contains 17 residues. With V trimmed by 3 bases and J by 5 bases, 10 bases remained unmatched. CDR3 residues: CASSWRGLAGPRETQYF. CDR3 in DNA: TGCGCCAGCAGCTGGAGGGGACTAGCGGGGCCACGCGAGACCCAGTACTTC.

This clonotype was recorded many times. This rearrangement joins TRBV7-3 to TRBJ1-4; D is ambiguous. Germline V gene data show CDR1 as SGHTA and CDR2 as FQGTGA. This CDR3 has 16 amino acids. V lost 5 bases, J lost 2 bases, and 15 bases lay in between. Written as DNA, the CDR3 is TGTGCCAGCAGCAGACCCGAAGGCACCACTAATGAAAAACTGTTTTTT. Amino acid sequence: CASSRPEGTTNEKLFF.

This clonotype was observed a few times. The rearrangement links TRBV2 to TRBJ1-4; no clear D. V was cut by 7 bases and J by 6 bases, with 15 bases left in between. The CDR3 sequence is 14 residues long. Germline assignment: CDR1 SNHLY and CDR2 FYNNEI. CDR3 DNA sequence: TGTGCCAGCAAAGCCGAGGGCCCTTATGAAAAACTGTTTTTT. Protein product: CASKAEGPYEKLFF.

The chain is built from TRBV19 and TRBJ2-7; tentatively, D is TRBD1 or TRBD2 (5 bases each). The CDR3 loop spans 15 amino acids. CDR1 LNHDA and CDR2 SQIVND come from the germline V gene (reference sequence). Trimming shortened V by 7 bases and J by 0 bases, and 16 bases separated the two germline ends. CDR3 sequence: CASTPGPGYSYEQYF. The DNA of the CDR3 is TGTGCCAGTACCCCGGGGCCAGGCTACTCCTACGAGCAGTACTTC.

The genes are TRBV7-9 and TRBJ1-2; the match to TRBD1 covers 7 bases. Germline-derived CDR1 and CDR2 are SEHNR and FQNEAQ (reference sequence). With V trimmed by 4 bases and J by 3 bases, 11 bases remained unmatched. This CDR3 has 16 residues. The CDR3: CASSSDRAPSHYGYTF. In nucleotides, the CDR3 is TGTGCCAGCAGCTCCGACAGGGCCCCATCCCACTATGGCTACACCTTC.

The genes are TRBV2 and TRBJ2-3; possibly TRBD2 for D (6 bases). Trimming stripped 6 bases from V and 2 bases from J, with 15 bases between. Germline CDR1 SNHLY, CDR2 FYNNEI. The CDR3 totals 15 residues. The DNA of the CDR3 is TGTGCCAGCAGGGCCGGTGGAGGGCCCACAGATACGCAGTATTTT. Translation: CASRAGGGPTDTQYF.

The chain couples TRBV28 to TRBJ2-4, with TRBD1 identical over 9 bases. CDR3 length: 13 amino acids. The germline V gene encodes CDR1 MDHEN and CDR2 SYDVKM. With V trimmed by 7 bases and J by 4 bases, 2 bases remained unmatched. This CDR3 is CASTDRGKNIQYF. The DNA of the CDR3 is TGTGCCAGCACGGACAGGGGAAAAAACATTCAGTACTTC. Full variable domain (missing parts from reference TRBV28 and TRBJ2-4): DVKVTQSSRYLVKRTGEKVFLECVQDMDHENMFWYRQDPGLGLRLIYFSYDVKMKEKGDIPEGYSVSREKKERFSLILESASTNQTSMYLCASTDRGKNIQYFGAGTRLSVL.

This clonotype was detected many times. This sequence joins TRBV11-2 and TRBJ1-1, with 7 bases matching TRBD1. The CDR3 is made up of 14 amino acids. Trimming removed 3 bases from V and 1 base from J; junction bases left unmatched: 2. Germline loops: CDR1 SGHAT, CDR2 FQNNGV. CDR3 loop: CASSFNRGNTEAFF. The CDR3 coding sequence is TGTGCCAGCAGCTTTAACAGGGGGAACACTGAAGCTTTCTTT. Filled out from reference TRBV11-2 and TRBJ1-1, the complete variable domain reads EAGVAQSPRYKIIEKRQSVAFWCNPISGHATLYWYQQILGQGPKLLIQFQNNGVVDDSQLPKDRFSAERLKGVDSTLKIQPAKLEDSAVYLCASSFNRGNTEAFFGQGTRLTVV.

The chain employs TRBV5-1 and TRBJ2-2, with 9 bases that match TRBD1. The V gene end was trimmed by 5 bases and the J gene end by 2 bases; junction bases not matched to a gene: 7. Germline assignment: CDR1 SGHRS and CDR2 YFSETQ. The CDR3 spans 16 residues. The CDR3 region is CASRGEQGANTGELFF. Written as DNA, the CDR3 is TGCGCCAGCAGAGGGGAACAGGGGGCCAACACCGGGGAGCTGTTTTTT.

There are many counts of this clonotype. The chain combines TRBV7-2 with TRBJ2-7; no firm D call. The CDR3 extends over 12 amino acids. Germline values: CDR1 SGHTA, CDR2 FQGNSA. Trimming cost V 5 bases and J 3 bases, with 8 bases left between them. The CDR3 DNA sequence: TGTGCCAGCAGCCGCGGTAACTACGAGCAGTACTTC. Residues: CASSRGNYEQYF.

The rearrangement links TRBV7-9 to TRBJ2-7, with 9 bases aligning to TRBD1. V gave up 4 bases and J gave up 0 bases; unmatched junction bases: 7. Germline V lookup: CDR1 SEHNR, CDR2 FQNEAQ (reference sequence). The CDR3 has 16 amino acids. This CDR3 is CASSSTGGSGSYEQYF. The CDR3 DNA sequence: TGTGCCAGCAGCTCTACAGGGGGCAGCGGCTCCTACGAGCAGTACTTC.

This clonotype has ten or more counts. The J gene is TRBJ2-4, the V gene TRBV7-2; D is tentatively TRBD1 or TRBD2 (5 bases each). V dropped 1 base and J dropped 0 bases, with 13 bases sitting between them. The CDR3 runs 17 residues. CDR1 is SGHTA and CDR2 is FQGNSA in the germline V gene. In DNA form, the CDR3 reads TGTGCCAGCAGCTTAGTCAGGGACCGACTAGCCAAAAACATTCAGTACTTC. Protein product: CASSLVRDRLAKNIQYF.

The chain couples TRBV28 to TRBJ1-6, with unresolved D. Deletions cut 9 bases from V and 10 bases from J, with 10 bases between. The germline V gene has CDR1 MDHEN and CDR2 SYDVKM. This CDR3 contains 11 residues. CDR3 coding DNA: TGTGCCAGAAGAGTGGGCTCACCCCTCCACTTT. Translated: CARRVGSPLHF.

This clonotype was counted only a few times. The J gene is TRBJ1-1, the V gene TRBV9; weak D call: TRBD1 (6 bases). The CDR3 consists of 12 residues. Germline V CDR1 and CDR2: SGDLS, YYNGEE. V lost 4 bases and J lost 8, with 12 bases in between. The CDR3 loop reads CASSPQGQEAFF. In DNA, the CDR3 is TGTGCCAGCAGCCCGCAAGGACAGGAAGCTTTCTTT. Drawing the rest from reference TRBV9 and TRBJ1-1, the complete variable domain is DSGVTQTPKHLITATGQRVTLRCSPRSGDLSVYWYQQSLDQGLQFLIQYYNGEERAKGNILERFSAQQFPDLHSELNLSSLELGDSALYFCASSPQGQEAFFGQGTRLTVV.

The table lists this clonotype with a few counts. The chain employs TRBV25-1 and TRBJ1-4; D is uncertain. V lost 2 bases to trimming and J lost 6 bases, with 4 bases between them. The germline gives CDR1 MGHDK, CDR2 SYGVNS. The CDR3 covers 12 residues. CDR3 coding DNA: TGTGCCAGCAGTGAAAACGATGAAAAACTGTTTTTT. Encoded protein: CASSENDEKLFF.

This clonotype occurred a few times. J is TRBJ1-1 and V is TRBV2; tentatively, D is TRBD1 (5 bases). The CDR3 is made up of 16 amino acids. Germline CDR1 and CDR2: SNHLY and FYNNEI. Trimming removed 2 bases from V and 5 bases from J, with 18 bases in between. CDR3 in amino acids: CASSELFGGFSTEAFF. CDR3 nucleotides: TGTGCCAGCAGTGAATTGTTCGGGGGGTTCAGTACTGAAGCTTTCTTT.

This chain links TRBV12-3 or TRBV12-4 with TRBJ2-5, with 7 bases identical to TRBD1. The trim removed 5 bases at V and 4 bases at J, leaving 7 bases unmatched. The CDR3 is 14 residues long. The CDR3: CASSPRAGGETQYF. DNA for the CDR3: TGTGCCAGCAGTCCTCGGGCAGGGGGAGAGACCCAGTACTTC.